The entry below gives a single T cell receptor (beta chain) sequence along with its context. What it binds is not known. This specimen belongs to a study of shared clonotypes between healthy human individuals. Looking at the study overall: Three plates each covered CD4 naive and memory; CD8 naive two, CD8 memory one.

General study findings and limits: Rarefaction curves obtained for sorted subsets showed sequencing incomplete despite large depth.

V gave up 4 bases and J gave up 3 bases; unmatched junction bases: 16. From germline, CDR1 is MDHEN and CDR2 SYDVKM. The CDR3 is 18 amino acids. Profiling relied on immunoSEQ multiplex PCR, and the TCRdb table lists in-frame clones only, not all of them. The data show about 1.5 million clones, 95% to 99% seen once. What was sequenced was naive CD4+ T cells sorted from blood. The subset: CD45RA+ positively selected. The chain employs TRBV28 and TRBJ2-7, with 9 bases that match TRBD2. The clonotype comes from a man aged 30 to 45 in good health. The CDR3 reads CASSSPSGLATLGYEQYF. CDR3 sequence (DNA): TGTGCCAGCAGTTCTCCCTCGGGACTAGCTACTTTAGGCTACGAGCAGTACTTC.